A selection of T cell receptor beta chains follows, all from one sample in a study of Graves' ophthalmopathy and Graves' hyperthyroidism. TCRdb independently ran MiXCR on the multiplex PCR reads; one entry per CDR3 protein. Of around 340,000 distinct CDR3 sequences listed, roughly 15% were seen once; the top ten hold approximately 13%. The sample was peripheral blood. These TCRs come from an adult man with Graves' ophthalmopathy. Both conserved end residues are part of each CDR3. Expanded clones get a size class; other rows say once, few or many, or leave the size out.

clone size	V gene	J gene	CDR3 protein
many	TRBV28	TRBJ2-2	CASRRTSGGIGELFF
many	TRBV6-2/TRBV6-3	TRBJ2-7	CASSPSVSGTYEQYF
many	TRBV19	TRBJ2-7	CASSIATSTTYEQYF
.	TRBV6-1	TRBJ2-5	CASSPRTGTGGTQYF
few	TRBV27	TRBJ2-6	CASSLDTYSGANVLTF
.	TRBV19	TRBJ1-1	CASSRRGLGTEAFF
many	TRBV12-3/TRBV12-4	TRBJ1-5	CASSLAQNQPQHF
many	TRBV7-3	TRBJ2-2	CASRKDQNTGELFF
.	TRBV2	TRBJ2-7	CASSFLDRGFNEQYF
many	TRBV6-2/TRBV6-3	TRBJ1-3	CASSYSLIGGGGGTGNTIYF
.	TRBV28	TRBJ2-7	CASAPVDSSEQYF
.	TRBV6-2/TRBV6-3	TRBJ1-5	CASSGGGDHQPQHF
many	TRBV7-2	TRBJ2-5	CASSSRQGISIETQYF
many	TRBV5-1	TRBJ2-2	CASSLGLANTGELFF
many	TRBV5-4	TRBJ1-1	CASSLGTMNTEAFF
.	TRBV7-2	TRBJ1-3	CASSSQGAQGNTIYF
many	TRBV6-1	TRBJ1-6	CASKGRGQGNSPLHF
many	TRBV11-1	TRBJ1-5	CASSSTGNQPQHF
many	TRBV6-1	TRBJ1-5	CASSPDGQNQPQHF
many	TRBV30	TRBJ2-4	CAWRAGGMRAKNIQYF
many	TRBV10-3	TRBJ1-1	CASGTGVYAFF
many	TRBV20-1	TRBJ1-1	CSAINSVNTEAFF
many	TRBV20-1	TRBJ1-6	CSGTGGVGISPLHF
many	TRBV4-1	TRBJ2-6	CASTPLRSGANVLTF
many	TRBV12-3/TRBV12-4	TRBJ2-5	CASSPRLAGGKVESTQYF
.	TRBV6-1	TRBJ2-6	CASSGTLSGANVLTF
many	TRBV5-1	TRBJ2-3	CASSFFSTDTQYF
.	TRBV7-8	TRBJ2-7	CASSLRAGTPYEQYF
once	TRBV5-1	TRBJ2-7	CASRGMGQGIYEQYF
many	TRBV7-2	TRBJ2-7	CASSFGQSYEQYF
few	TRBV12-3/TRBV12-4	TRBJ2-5	CASSVGSKTQYF
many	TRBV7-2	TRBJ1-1	CASSLNGGGEAFF
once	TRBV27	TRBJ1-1	CASIRGSEAFF
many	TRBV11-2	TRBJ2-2	CASSPMPRADTGELFF
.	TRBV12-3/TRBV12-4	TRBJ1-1	CASRVRENMNTEAFF
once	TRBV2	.	CASRTVQLSYEQFF
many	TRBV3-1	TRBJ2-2	CASSRALMNTGELFF
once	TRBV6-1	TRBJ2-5	CASRATGGVRAQYF
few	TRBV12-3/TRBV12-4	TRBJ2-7	CASSLRGTEQYF
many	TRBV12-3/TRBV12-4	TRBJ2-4	CASSNRRDIVGNIQYF
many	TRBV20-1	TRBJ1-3	CSAMLSSGNTIYF
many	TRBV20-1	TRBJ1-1	CSAGKGSTEAFF